These 23 T cell receptor beta chains originate from one sample sequenced in a study of CDR3 diversity in severe acne. One entry per CDR3 protein results from TCRdb running MiXCR on the PCR reads. Here the sample spans some 90,000 distinct CDR3 sequences, about 52% being singletons. Sequences were obtained from blood. These receptor sequences come from a male donor in good health, serving as a control.

This chain connects TRBV2 to TRBJ2-1; the D gene is possibly TRBD2 (6 bases). Germline V gene data show CDR1 as SNHLY and CDR2 as FYNNEI. V was trimmed by 7 bases and J by 4 bases, leaving 11 bases between them. The CDR3 length is 13 residues. CDR3 in DNA: TGTGCCAGCAAGGAGGGAGGTTACAATGAGCAGTTCTTC. This codes for CASKEGGYNEQFF.

The chain combines TRBV5-4 with TRBJ1-4; TRBD1 is a possible D gene (6 bases). V dropped 0 bases and J dropped 8 bases, with 17 bases sitting between them. This CDR3 comprises 16 residues. CDR1 is SGHNT, CDR2 YYREEE, per germline (reference sequence). The CDR3 loop reads CASSLDPGGGTEKLFF. CDR3 nucleotides: TGTGCCAGCAGCTTGGACCCCGGCGGGGGCACGGAAAAACTGTTTTTT.

The J gene is TRBJ2-7, the V gene TRBV5-6; TRBD1 aligns across 8 bases. The CDR3 is 13 residues long. Germline CDR1 reads SGHDT; CDR2 reads YYEEEE. Trimming removed 5 bases from V and 2 bases from J; junction bases left unmatched: 3. The CDR3: CASSRTGTYEQYF. CDR3 in DNA: TGTGCCAGCAGTCGGACAGGGACCTACGAGCAGTACTTC.

V gene TRBV29-1 combines with J gene TRBJ2-2; 13 bases are shared with TRBD2. This CDR3 spans 15 amino acids. V lost 8 bases and J lost 6; bases outside the gene matches: 9. From germline, CDR1 is SQVTM and CDR2 ANQGSEA. The CDR3 region has the DNA TGCAGCTTTCAGGGGACTAGCGGGAAATCCGGGGAGCTGTTTTTT. Translated, it gives CSFQGTSGKSGELFF.

This clonotype has ten or more counts. The rearrangement links TRBV10-3 to TRBJ1-2; D remains ambiguous. The CDR3 totals 12 residues. The V gene lost 3 bases and the J gene lost 8 bases, with 10 bases spanning the gap. In germline, CDR1 is ENHRY, CDR2 SYGVKD. The CDR3 sequence is CAISDSREGYTF. The CDR3 DNA follows: TGTGCCATCAGTGACAGTCGGGAGGGCTACACCTTC.

This clonotype has just one count. The genes are TRBV20-1 and TRBJ2-7; 10 positions match TRBD2. The CDR3 contains 14 residues. CDR1 and CDR2 (germline): DFQATT, SNEGSKA (reference sequence). J was trimmed by 2 bases and V by 4 bases; bases with no gene match: 5. The CDR3 reads CSANGLAETYEQYF. CDR3 bases: TGCAGTGCTAATGGACTAGCGGAAACCTACGAGCAGTACTTC.

This clonotype has more than one count but fewer than ten. This sequence joins TRBV11-2 and TRBJ2-5; TRBD2 might be the D (5 bases). The CDR3 is 13 residues long. The V gene lost 3 bases and the J gene lost 5 bases, with 10 bases spanning the gap. CDR1 SGHAT and CDR2 FQNNGV come from the germline V gene. The CDR3 sequence: CASSLGPGETQYF. The CDR3 bases are TGTGCCAGCAGCTTGGGTCCGGGGGAGACCCAGTACTTC.

The CDR3 loop reads CASSYRGGNEQFF. The CDR3 DNA reads TGTGCCAGCAGTTACAGGGGCGGGAATGAGCAGTTCTTC. The genes are TRBV6-5 and TRBJ2-1; D may match TRBD1 or TRBD2 (5 bases each). V lost 2 bases to trimming and J lost 7 bases, with 9 bases between them. The germline CDR1 and CDR2 sequences are MNHEY and SVGAGI. This CDR3 comprises 13 residues.

CDR3 bases: TGTGCCAGCAGCTTAGGGGCTAGCGGGAGTGGCGAGCAGTACTTC. Translation: CASSLGASGSGEQYF. The chain links TRBV7-6 to TRBJ2-7, with TRBD2 matching 10 bases. Per germline, CDR1 SGHVS and CDR2 FNYEAQ. The CDR3 consists of 15 residues. V lost 1 base and J lost 6; bases outside the gene matches: 6. The whole variable domain, filled in from reference TRBV7-6 and TRBJ2-7, reads GAGVSQSPRYKVTKRGQDVALRCDPISGHVSLYWYRQALGQGPEFLTYFNYEAQQDKSGLPNDRFSAERPEGSISTLTIQRTEQRDSAMYRCASSLGASGSGEQYFGPGTRLTVT.

The gene calls are TRBV7-9 and TRBJ1-2; 9 nucleotides line up with TRBD1. The CDR3 is 17 residues long. Germline V gene data show CDR1 as SEHNR and CDR2 as FQNEAQ (reference sequence). Trimming removed 0 bases from V and 5 bases from J; junction bases left unmatched: 10. CDR3 amino acids: CASSLAPPTGGNYGYTF. The CDR3 bases are TGTGCCAGCAGCTTAGCCCCACCGACAGGGGGTAATTATGGCTACACCTTC.

There are many counts of this clonotype. The gene calls are TRBV12-3 or TRBV12-4 and TRBJ1-2; no definite D call. V dropped 4 bases and J dropped 5 bases, with 17 bases sitting between them. The CDR3 is 15 residues long. The CDR3 nucleotides read TGTGCCAGCAGTTCCATCCATTCCATTACTTATGGCTACACCTTC. Encoded protein: CASSSIHSITYGYTF.

This clonotype showed up just a few times. The chain has TRBV28 and TRBJ2-7; D remains unclear. This CDR3 is built from 12 residues. CDR1 and CDR2 from the germline V gene are MDHEN and SYDVKM. The V gene lost 2 bases and the J gene lost 0 bases, with 2 bases spanning the gap. The CDR3: CASSLDSYEQYF. As DNA, the CDR3 is TGTGCCAGCAGTTTAGACTCCTACGAGCAGTACTTC.

As concerns this clonotype: It may be a read error: a sequence one base away is much more abundant. Here the CDR3 omits its conserved ending phenylalanine or tryptophan, so a read error is the likely source. The rearrangement joins TRBV2 to TRBJ1-1; no clear D. Deletions cut 4 bases from V and 1 base from J, with 7 bases between. The V gene's germline CDR1 is SNHLY and CDR2 FYNNEI. The CDR3 extends over 13 amino acids. CDR3 protein: CASSGRGNTEAFL. The CDR3 DNA follows: TGTGCCAGCAGTGGTCGGGGGAACACTGAAGCTTTCCTT.

This sequence joins TRBV19 and TRBJ2-7; D is perhaps TRBD2 (5 bases). This CDR3 is built from 13 residues. CDR1 is LNHDA and CDR2 is SQIVND in the germline V gene (reference sequence). Trimming cost V 3 bases and J 4 bases, with 10 bases left between them. CDR3 in amino acids: CASSMPGVYEQYF. DNA of the CDR3: TGTGCCAGTAGTATGCCCGGGGTATACGAGCAGTACTTC.

Comment on this clonotype: One end of the junction is discordant with germline, which a read error may explain. The chain employs TRBV5-1 and TRBJ2-1, with TRBD1 matching 9 bases. In germline, CDR1 is SGHRS, CDR2 YFSETQ. CDR3 length equals 19 residues. CDR3 in DNA: TGCGCCAGCAGCTCTACACGACAGGGGGGGGGGGGGACCTACAATAAGCAGTTCTTC. It encodes CASSSTRQGGGGTYNKQFF. Full variable domain (missing parts from reference TRBV5-1 and TRBJ2-1): KAGVTQTPRYLIKTRGQQVTLSCSPISGHRSVSWYQQTPGQGLQFLFEYFSETQRNKGNFPGRFSGRQFSNSRSEMNVSTLELGDSALYLCASSSTRQGGGGTYNKQFFGPGTRLTVL.

A few counts support this clonotype. The V and J genes are TRBV7-8 and TRBJ2-5; the D gene is possibly TRBD2 (5 bases). Trimming stripped 2 bases from V and 3 bases from J, with 13 bases between. The CDR3 loop spans 15 amino acids. The germline V gene has CDR1 SGHVS and CDR2 FQNEAQ. This CDR3 reads CASSLTRGLEETQYF. For the CDR3, the DNA is TGTGCCAGCAGCTTAACGCGAGGGCTTGAAGAGACCCAGTACTTC.

The J gene is TRBJ2-7, the V gene TRBV11-2; D is ambiguous. V was cut by 4 bases and J by 7 bases, with 14 bases left in between. CDR1 is SGHAT, CDR2 FQNNGV, per germline. CDR3 length: 13 amino acids. The CDR3 protein is CASSSLRLREQYF. CDR3 sequence (DNA): TGTGCCAGCAGCTCCCTGCGGCTGAGGGAGCAGTACTTC.

This clonotype was observed once. The CDR3 does not close with the conserved phenylalanine or tryptophan, likely indicating a read error. No DNA is shown, since the ends of the CDR3 on it are uncertain; the CDR3 is the one TCRdb lists. V is TRBV6-5 and J is TRBJ1-1; the tabulated D call, TRBD1, remains unverified against the DNA. 9 amino acids form the CDR3, both terminal residues included. Germline V gene lookup returns CDR1 MNHEY and CDR2 SVGAGI. The CDR3 region is CASSYGTAS.

In the case of this clonotype: This may be a read error, as it is one base from a much larger clone. This sequence joins TRBV20-1 and TRBJ2-3, with a tentative D call TRBD2 (7 bases). The CDR3 sequence is 16 residues long. CDR1 is DFQATT and CDR2 is SNEGSKA in the germline V gene (reference sequence). V was pared by 3 bases and J by 4 bases, with 20 bases between. CDR3: CSARGGGSNWADTQYF. CDR3 bases: TGCAGTGCTAGGGGGGGGGGCAGTAACTGGGCAGATACGCAGTATTTT.

The chain is built from TRBV20-1 and TRBJ1-6, with 8 bases matching TRBD1. V lost 5 bases, J lost 7 bases, and 13 bases stayed unmatched. Germline V lookup: CDR1 DFQATT, CDR2 SNEGSKA (reference sequence). The length of the CDR3 is 16 residues. CDR3 residues: CSAPDSSGQANSPLHF. The DNA of the CDR3 is TGCAGTGCTCCAGACAGCTCGGGACAGGCAAATTCACCCCTCCACTTT.

This clonotype was seen more than once but under ten times. The J gene is TRBJ2-1, the V gene TRBV18; D uncertain. Trimming pared 0 bases from V and 8 bases from J, leaving 5 bases between. Germline V CDR1 and CDR2: KGHSH, LQKENI. CDR3 size: 12 residues. The CDR3 is CASSPPGDEQFF. CDR3 sequence (DNA): TGTGCCAGCTCACCACCGGGCGATGAGCAGTTCTTC.

The V call is TRBV7-8, the J call TRBJ2-7; possible D gene TRBD1, 5 bases. The CDR3 length is 15 residues. Per the germline V gene, CDR1 is SGHVS and CDR2 is FQNEAQ. Trimming removed 1 base from V and 0 bases from J, with 10 bases in between. The CDR3 is CASSLVAQGSYEQYF. The CDR3 DNA sequence: TGTGCCAGCAGCTTAGTCGCTCAGGGCTCCTACGAGCAGTACTTC.

This clonotype was picked up one time. V is TRBV5-6 and J is TRBJ2-1, with D possibly TRBD1 on 6 matching bases. The CDR3 length is 14 residues. V dropped 0 bases and J dropped 2 bases, with 6 bases sitting between them. In germline, CDR1 is SGHDT, CDR2 YYEEEE. This CDR3 reads CASSLDRAYNEQFF. The CDR3 DNA reads as TGTGCCAGCAGCTTGGACAGGGCCTACAATGAGCAGTTCTTC.